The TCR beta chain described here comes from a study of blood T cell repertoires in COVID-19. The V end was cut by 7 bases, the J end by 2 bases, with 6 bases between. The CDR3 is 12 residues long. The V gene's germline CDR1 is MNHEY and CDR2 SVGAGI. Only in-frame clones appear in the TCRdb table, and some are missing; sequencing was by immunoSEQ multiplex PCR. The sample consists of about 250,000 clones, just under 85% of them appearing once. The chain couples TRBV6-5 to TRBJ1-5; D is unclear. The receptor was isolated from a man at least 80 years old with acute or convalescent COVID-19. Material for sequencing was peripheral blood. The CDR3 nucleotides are TGTGCCAGCAACAGCCGCAATCAGCCCCAGCATTTT. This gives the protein CASNSRNQPQHF.